Listed here are 20 T cell receptor beta chains from one sample, sequenced in a study of memory CD4+ T cells and cytomegalovirus serostatus (dated by TCRdb to the late 2010s). Library prep was done by the immunoSEQ multiplex PCR assay. TCRdb took this table from immuneACCESS and kept in-frame rearrangements with V and J called. Such tables lack part of the clones; where checked against another copy, unresolved V genes explain under half of the gap, and the rest is unexplained. A total of tens of thousands of clones appear in this sample, over 65% of them only once. Of the sample, approximately 1.9% is held by the ten largest clones. Single viable CD3+CD4+CD8-CD45RO+ cells were sorted as memory CD4+ T cells on a FACSAria II. Sequencing used memory CD4+ T cells from blood. All receptors derive from an adult in good health and CMV-seronegative.

The chain employs TRBV30 and TRBJ1-6; TRBD1 is a possible D gene (5 bases). With 0 bases removed from V and 5 bases from J, the gap between germline ends came to 5 bases. CDR1 is GTSNPN, CDR2 SVGIG, per germline (reference sequence). This CDR3 has 13 amino acids. This CDR3 reads CAWSVQDNSPLHF. The CDR3 coding sequence is TGTGCCTGGAGTGTACAGGATAATTCACCCCTCCACTTT. The complete variable domain, with remaining parts taken from reference TRBV30 and TRBJ1-6, reads SQTIHQWPATLVQPVGSPLSLECTVEGTSNPNLYWYRQAAGRGLQLLFYSVGIGQISSEVPQNLSASRPQDRQFILSSKKLLLSDSGFYLCAWSVQDNSPLHFGNGTRLTVT.

The chain is built from TRBV6-6 and TRBJ1-4; D not resolved. There are 15 residues in the CDR3. Trimming left V 2 bases short and J 4 bases short, with 11 bases between. Germline V gene lookup returns CDR1 MNHNY and CDR2 SVGAGI (reference sequence). The CDR3 spells CASSYGRLGNEKLFF. CDR3 nucleotide sequence: TGTGCCAGCAGTTACGGACGCCTGGGTAATGAAAAACTGTTTTTT.

The chain couples TRBV27 to TRBJ1-2; no firm D call. Trimming took off 2 bases at V and 2 bases at J, with 9 bases between the two ends. CDR3 length: 14 amino acids. The germline V gene encodes CDR1 MNHEY and CDR2 SMNVEV (reference sequence). CDR3 in DNA: TGTGCCAGCAGTTTAATAGGGCAGAACTATGGCTACACCTTC. Protein: CASSLIGQNYGYTF.

The chain carries TRBV29-1 and TRBJ1-1, with D hard to call. Germline V CDR1 and CDR2: SQVTM, ANQGSEA. The CDR3 contains 11 residues. The V end lost 8 bases, the J end lost 3 bases, and 10 bases lay between the germline ends. CDR3 in amino acids: CSPSRDTEAFF. The CDR3 DNA sequence: TGCAGCCCCAGTCGGGACACTGAAGCTTTCTTT. Drawing the rest from reference TRBV29-1 and TRBJ1-1, the complete variable domain is SAVISQKPSRDICQRGTSLTIQCQVDSQVTMMFWYRQQPGQSLTLIATANQGSEATYESGFVIDKFPISRPNLTFSTLTVSNMSPEDSSIYLCSPSRDTEAFFGQGTRLTVV.

This chain uses TRBV6-1 with TRBJ1-2; D call uncertain. Germline CDR1 reads MNHNS; CDR2 reads SASEGT. Trimming removed 2 bases from V and 5 bases from J, with 18 bases in between. The CDR3 loop spans 16 amino acids. The CDR3 DNA is TGTGCCAGCAGTGAAAATGGGTCCCCAGTCCCATATGGCTACACCTTC. It encodes CASSENGSPVPYGYTF.

This chain links TRBV30 with TRBJ1-6; D might be TRBD1 (5 bases). V was trimmed by 4 bases and J by 0 bases, leaving 10 bases between them. Germline V gene sequence: CDR1 GTSNPN, CDR2 SVGIG (reference sequence). The CDR3 is 15 residues long. Written as DNA, the CDR3 is TGTGCCTGGAACCGACAGAGCTCCTATAATTCACCCCTCCACTTT. Protein sequence: CAWNRQSSYNSPLHF.

The chain employs TRBV28 and TRBJ1-5; perhaps TRBD1 as D (5 bases). Germline assignment: CDR1 MDHEN and CDR2 SYDVKM. Trimming left V 5 bases short and J 7 bases short, with 9 bases between. The CDR3 has 12 amino acids. CDR3 nucleotides: TGTGCCAGCAGTGGACAAGGGCAGCCCCAGCATTTT. This translates into CASSGQGQPQHF.

The rearrangement uses TRBV11-1 and TRBJ1-1, with D maybe TRBD1 (5 bases). The CDR3 sequence is 14 residues long. Germline CDR1 is SGHAT and CDR2 is FQDESV (reference sequence). V was clipped by 1 base and J by 5 bases, with 11 bases between them. The CDR3 nucleotides are TGTGCCAGCAGCTTAGAAGGGGTCGGTACTGAAGCTTTCTTT. Translating gives CASSLEGVGTEAFF.

This chain links TRBV7-9 with TRBJ2-5; 8 bases match TRBD1. This CDR3 comprises 16 residues. Trimming removed 5 bases from V and 4 bases from J; junction bases left unmatched: 12. Per germline, CDR1 SEHNR and CDR2 FQNEAQ (reference sequence). CDR3 protein: CASSDYRGSGLETQYF. DNA for the CDR3: TGTGCCAGCAGCGATTACAGGGGGTCAGGATTAGAGACCCAGTACTTC. Full variable domain (missing parts from reference TRBV7-9 and TRBJ2-5): DTGVSQNPRHKITKRGQNVTFRCDPISEHNRLYWYRQTLGQGPEFLTYFQNEAQLEKSRLLSDRFSAERPKGSFSTLEIQRTEQGDSAMYLCASSDYRGSGLETQYFGPGTRLLVL.

The chain uses TRBV10-1 and TRBJ2-5; 9 nucleotides align to TRBD2. This CDR3 contains 16 residues. With V trimmed by 0 bases and J by 4 bases, 6 bases remained unmatched. CDR1 and CDR2 from the germline V gene are WNHNN and SYGVQD (reference sequence). CDR3 amino acids: CASSESGGGASETQYF. As DNA, the CDR3 is TGCGCCAGCAGTGAGTCTGGCGGGGGGGCCTCAGAGACCCAGTACTTC.

This clone turned up a few times. V usage is TRBV13 and J usage is TRBJ2-3, with D possibly being TRBD1 or TRBD2 (5 bases each). The V and J ends lost 2 bases and 2 bases respectively, with 11 bases between them. The CDR3 length is 15 residues. Germline V gives CDR1 PRHDT, CDR2 FYEKMQ (reference sequence). The CDR3 here is CASSLPAGTTDTQYF. The CDR3 DNA reads TGTGCCAGCAGCTTACCCGCAGGGACCACAGATACGCAGTATTTT.

V usage is TRBV28 and J usage is TRBJ1-4; D possibly corresponds to TRBD1 (5 bases). The CDR3 is 16 amino acids. V lost 3 bases to trimming and J lost 1 base, with 12 bases between them. Germline values: CDR1 MDHEN, CDR2 SYDVKM. CDR3 sequence: CASSLAKGLTNEKLFF. The CDR3 nucleotides read TGTGCCAGCAGTTTGGCAAAGGGACTAACTAATGAAAAACTGTTTTTT.

V is TRBV7-3 and J is TRBJ1-1, with 7 bases identical to TRBD1. Losses at the gene ends were 0 bases for V and 4 bases for J; bases not matched to a gene: 2. This CDR3 is built from 14 residues. Germline V CDR1 and CDR2: SGHTA, FQGTGA. CDR3 sequence: CASSLTGDSTEAFF. In nucleotides, the CDR3 is TGTGCCAGCAGCTTAACGGGGGACAGCACTGAAGCTTTCTTT.

This chain uses TRBV5-6 with TRBJ2-5, with unresolved D. Germline CDR1 SGHDT, CDR2 YYEEEE. The CDR3 extends over 13 amino acids. The V gene lost 2 bases and the J gene lost 0 bases, with 5 bases spanning the gap. DNA for the CDR3: TGTGCCAGCAGCTTCCCGTACCAAGAGACCCAGTACTTC. This sequence encodes CASSFPYQETQYF. Full variable domain (outside the CDR3, taken from reference TRBV5-6 and TRBJ2-5): DAGVTQSPTHLIKTRGQQVTLRCSPKSGHDTVSWYQQALGQGPQFIFQYYEEEERQRGNFPDRFSGHQFPNYSSELNVNALLLGDSALYLCASSFPYQETQYFGPGTRLLVL.

This clone has a handful of counts. Other DNA variants within this sample encode the same CDR3. The V call is TRBV11-2, the J call TRBJ1-4; D gene ambiguous. From germline, CDR1 is SGHAT and CDR2 FQNNGV. The CDR3 extends over 14 amino acids. Trimming shortened V by 2 bases and J by 4 bases, and 8 bases separated the two germline ends. The CDR3 DNA reads TGTGCCAGCAGCTTATCCACGGGTAATGAAAAACTGTTTTTT. The encoded protein is CASSLSTGNEKLFF.

The chain has TRBV9 and TRBJ1-5; D is possibly TRBD1 (6 bases). The V end lost 4 bases, the J end lost 2 bases, and 13 bases lay between the germline ends. The V gene's germline CDR1 is SGDLS and CDR2 YYNGEE. The CDR3 contains 15 residues. The CDR3 loop is CASSSGGHGNQPQHF. CDR3 DNA sequence: TGTGCCAGCAGCAGCGGGGGGCATGGCAATCAGCCCCAGCATTTT. The complete variable domain, with remaining parts taken from reference TRBV9 and TRBJ1-5, reads DSGVTQTPKHLITATGQRVTLRCSPRSGDLSVYWYQQSLDQGLQFLIQYYNGEERAKGNILERFSAQQFPDLHSELNLSSLELGDSALYFCASSSGGHGNQPQHFGDGTRLSIL.

The chain recombines TRBV5-1 with TRBJ2-1; D gene ambiguous. This CDR3 contains 16 residues. The V end was cut by 4 bases, the J end by 3 bases, with 17 bases between. The germline CDR1 and CDR2 sequences are SGHRS and YFSETQ. The CDR3: CASSPFAANRYNEQFF. The DNA for the CDR3 is TGCGCCAGCAGCCCGTTCGCGGCAAACCGCTACAATGAGCAGTTCTTC.

This chain uses TRBV5-1 with TRBJ2-5; 9 bases align to TRBD1. V shed 0 bases, J shed 6 bases, and the junction held 9 bases outside the gene matches. From germline, CDR1 is SGHRS and CDR2 YFSETQ. The CDR3 sequence is 16 residues long. CDR3 residues: CASSLDGGQGGKTQYF. The DNA of the CDR3 is TGCGCCAGCAGCTTGGATGGGGGACAGGGAGGAAAGACCCAGTACTTC. The complete variable domain, with remaining parts taken from reference TRBV5-1 and TRBJ2-5, reads KAGVTQTPRYLIKTRGQQVTLSCSPISGHRSVSWYQQTPGQGLQFLFEYFSETQRNKGNFPGRFSGRQFSNSRSEMNVSTLELGDSALYLCASSLDGGQGGKTQYFGPGTRLLVL.

The chain is built from TRBV6-4 and TRBJ1-1; D gene uncertain. CDR3 size: 13 residues. The ends were cut back, 6 bases at V and 0 bases at J, with 8 bases in the middle. Per germline, CDR1 MRHNA and CDR2 SNTAGT. The chain's CDR3 is CASSRLLNTEAFF. The CDR3 DNA sequence: TGTGCCAGCAGCCGCCTACTGAACACTGAAGCTTTCTTT.

A word on this clone: This sample includes further DNA sequences coding for the same CDR3. CDR3 sequence: CASSYGRVYEQYF. CDR3 sequence (DNA): TGTGCCAGCAGTTACGGCAGGGTATACGAGCAGTACTTC. The chain has TRBV6-6 and TRBJ2-7; possible D gene TRBD1, 5 bases. V lost 2 bases, J lost 4 bases, and 9 bases lay in between. The CDR3 consists of 13 residues. CDR1 is MNHNY, CDR2 SVGAGI, per germline (reference sequence).